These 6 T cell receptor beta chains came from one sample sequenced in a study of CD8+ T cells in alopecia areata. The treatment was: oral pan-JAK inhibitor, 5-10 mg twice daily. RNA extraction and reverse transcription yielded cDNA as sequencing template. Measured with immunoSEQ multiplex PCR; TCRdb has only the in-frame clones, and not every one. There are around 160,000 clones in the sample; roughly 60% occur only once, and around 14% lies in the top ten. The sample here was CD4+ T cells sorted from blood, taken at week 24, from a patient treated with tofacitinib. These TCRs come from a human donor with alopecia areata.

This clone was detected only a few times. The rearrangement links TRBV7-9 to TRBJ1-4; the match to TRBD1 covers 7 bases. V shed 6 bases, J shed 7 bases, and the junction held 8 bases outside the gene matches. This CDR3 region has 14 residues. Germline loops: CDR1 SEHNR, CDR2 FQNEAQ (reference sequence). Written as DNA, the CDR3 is TGTGCCAGCAGTCGACAGGGTGGAAGTGAAAAACTGTTTTTT. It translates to CASSRQGGSEKLFF.

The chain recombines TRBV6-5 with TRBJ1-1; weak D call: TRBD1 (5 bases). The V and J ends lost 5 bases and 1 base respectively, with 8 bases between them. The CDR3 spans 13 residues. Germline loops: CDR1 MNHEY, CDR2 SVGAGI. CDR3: CASSKTGNTEAFF. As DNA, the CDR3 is TGTGCCAGCAGTAAAACAGGGAACACTGAAGCTTTCTTT.

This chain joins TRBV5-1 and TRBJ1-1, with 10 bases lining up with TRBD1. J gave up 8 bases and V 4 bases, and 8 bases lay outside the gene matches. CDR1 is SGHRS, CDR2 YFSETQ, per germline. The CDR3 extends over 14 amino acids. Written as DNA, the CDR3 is TGCGCCAGCAGCCCCTTGGGGACAGGGGCGGAAGCTTTCTTT. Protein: CASSPLGTGAEAFF.

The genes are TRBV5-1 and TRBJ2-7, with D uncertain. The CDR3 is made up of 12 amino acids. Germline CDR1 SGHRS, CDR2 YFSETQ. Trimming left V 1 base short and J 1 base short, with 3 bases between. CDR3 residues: CASSLRSYEQYF. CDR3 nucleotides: TGCGCCAGCAGCTTGCGGTCCTACGAGCAGTACTTC.

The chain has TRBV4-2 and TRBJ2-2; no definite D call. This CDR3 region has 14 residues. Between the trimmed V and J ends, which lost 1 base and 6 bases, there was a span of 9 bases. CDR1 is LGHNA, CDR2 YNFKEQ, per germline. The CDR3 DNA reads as TGTGCCAGCAGCCAAGGGGCTACCCCCGGGGAGCTGTTTTTT. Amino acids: CASSQGATPGELFF.

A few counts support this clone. The CDR3: CASSLAGMNTEAFF. In nucleotides, the CDR3 is TGCGCCAGCAGCTTGGCGGGGATGAACACTGAAGCTTTCTTT. This chain joins TRBV5-1 and TRBJ1-1; D not certain. V was shortened by 0 bases and J by 0 bases, with 6 bases between the two germline ends. The CDR3 length is 14 residues. CDR1 and CDR2 from the germline V gene are SGHRS and YFSETQ.